Below are 28 T cell receptor beta chains sequenced from a single sample in a study of graft-versus-host responses after intestinal transplantation. Here immunoSEQ multiplex PCR was the method, and the copy in TCRdb shows in-frame clones only, minus some. The sample has 40,000 or so clones, over 90% seen once. The specimen was PBMCs, collected 734 days after intestinal transplantation. Every receptor here comes from a human patient who received an intestinal transplant, so some T cells may come from the graft donor.

The J gene is TRBJ2-3, the V gene TRBV19; unclear D gene. The CDR3 has 14 residues. Deletions cut 4 bases from V and 6 bases from J, with 14 bases between. Germline CDR1 LNHDA, CDR2 SQIVND (reference sequence). CDR3 amino acids: CASSTSRARDTQYF. For the CDR3, the DNA is TGTGCCAGTAGTACCTCACGAGCCAGGGATACGCAGTATTTT. Full variable domain (rest looked up from reference TRBV19 and TRBJ2-3): DGGITQSPKYLFRKEGQNVTLSCEQNLNHDAMYWYRQDPGQGLRLIYYSQIVNDFQKGDIAEGYSVSREKKESFPLTVTSAQKNPTAFYLCASSTSRARDTQYFGPGTRLTVL.

The rearrangement uses TRBV29-1 and TRBJ2-3; the D gene is possibly TRBD2 (6 bases). V lost 3 bases, J lost 6 bases, and 16 bases lay in between. The CDR3 consists of 14 residues. Germline V gives CDR1 SQVTM, CDR2 ANQGSEA. The CDR3 DNA sequence: TGCAGCGTTGAGGAGGACCCCGCGGGGGATACGCAGTATTTT. It specifies CSVEEDPAGDTQYF.

The chain combines TRBV27 with TRBJ2-7, with D possibly being TRBD1 (6 bases). The V end was cut by 0 bases, the J end by 7 bases, with 19 bases between. The V gene's germline CDR1 is MNHEY and CDR2 SMNVEV (reference sequence). The length of the CDR3 is 16 residues. CDR3 loop: CASSLSPGTIYGEQYF. The CDR3 DNA sequence: TGTGCCAGCAGTTTATCTCCTGGGACAATCTACGGGGAGCAGTACTTC.

This clone was seen once. The sample has other DNA sequences that encode this CDR3 too. The rearrangement joins TRBV19 to TRBJ2-2, with 12 bases identical to TRBD2. The germline V gene has CDR1 LNHDA and CDR2 SQIVND (reference sequence). J was trimmed by 0 bases and V by 3 bases; bases with no gene match: 5. This CDR3 region has 18 residues. CDR3 loop: CASSIGGLAGANTGELFF. As DNA, the CDR3 is TGTGCCAGTAGTATCGGGGGACTAGCGGGTGCGAACACCGGGGAGCTGTTTTTT.

This chain joins TRBV2 and TRBJ2-2, with TRBD1 matching over 7 bases. The CDR3 extends over 14 amino acids. CDR1 and CDR2 from the germline V gene are SNHLY and FYNNEI. Trimming removed 6 bases from V and 4 bases from J; junction bases left unmatched: 5. This CDR3 is CASSYGTVTGELFF. In nucleotides, the CDR3 is TGTGCCAGCAGCTACGGGACAGTCACCGGGGAGCTGTTTTTT. The full variable domain, with the rest looked up from reference TRBV2 and TRBJ2-2, is EPEVTQTPSHQVTQMGQEVILRCVPISNHLYFYWYRQILGQKVEFLVSFYNNEISEKSEIFDDQFSVERPDGSNFTLKIRSTKLEDSAMYFCASSYGTVTGELFFGEGSRLTVL.

This sequence joins TRBV7-2 and TRBJ2-1; D not certain. Germline CDR1 is SGHTA and CDR2 is FQGNSA. Trimming left V 0 bases short and J 6 bases short, with 12 bases between. The CDR3 contains 15 residues. CDR3 sequence: CASSLAPAPGNEQFF. The CDR3 DNA is TGTGCCAGCAGCTTAGCCCCCGCTCCGGGCAATGAGCAGTTCTTC.

The chain couples TRBV27 to TRBJ1-2, with 12 bases lining up with TRBD1. Per the germline V gene, CDR1 is MNHEY and CDR2 is SMNVEV (reference sequence). The CDR3 runs to 17 residues. V lost 3 bases and J lost 8; bases outside the gene matches: 13. CDR3 loop: CASSLGAPGQGAWGYTF. The CDR3 nucleotides are TGTGCCAGCAGTTTGGGGGCCCCGGGACAGGGGGCATGGGGCTACACCTTC.

The rearrangement uses TRBV4-1 and TRBJ2-2, with D possibly matching TRBD1 (6 bases). Trimming cost V 3 bases and J 4 bases, with 18 bases left between them. CDR1 MGHRA and CDR2 YSYEKL come from the germline V gene. The CDR3 is 17 amino acids. In DNA form, the CDR3 reads TGCGCCAGCAGCCACGTACTCGCAGGGGTGTTCACCGGGGAGCTGTTTTTT. Translated, it gives CASSHVLAGVFTGELFF.

This chain links TRBV29-1 with TRBJ1-1; D remains ambiguous. CDR1 SQVTM and CDR2 ANQGSEA come from the germline V gene. V dropped 7 bases and J dropped 1 base, with 19 bases sitting between them. The CDR3 runs 15 residues. The CDR3 reads CSAVNPQAKNTEAFF. CDR3 DNA sequence: TGCAGCGCCGTAAACCCTCAGGCGAAGAACACTGAAGCTTTCTTT.

This clone was detected only once. The chain uses TRBV9 and TRBJ2-1; D not certain. Germline V lookup: CDR1 SGDLS, CDR2 YYNGEE. V was clipped by 6 bases and J by 1 base, with 8 bases between them. The CDR3 length is 13 residues. The DNA for the CDR3 is TGTGCCAGCAACGATGGGTCCTACAATGAGCAGTTCTTC. This translates into CASNDGSYNEQFF.

The chain has TRBV19 and TRBJ2-2, with D perhaps matching TRBD1 or TRBD2 (5 bases each). Trimming removed 1 base from V and 3 bases from J, with 9 bases in between. The CDR3 is 15 residues long. Germline V CDR1 and CDR2: LNHDA, SQIVND (reference sequence). The chain's CDR3 is CASSIGGMHTGELFF. In DNA, the CDR3 is TGTGCCAGTAGTATAGGGGGGATGCACACCGGGGAGCTGTTTTTT.

The CDR3 DNA follows: TGTGCCAGCAGAAAGGGGGGGTGGGCTTTCTTT. Protein sequence: CASRKGGWAFF. The rearrangement links TRBV6-6 to TRBJ1-1, with D possibly matching TRBD1 (6 bases). From germline, CDR1 is MNHNY and CDR2 SVGAGI (reference sequence). The CDR3 extends over 11 amino acids. Trimming shortened V by 6 bases and J by 11 bases, and 13 bases separated the two germline ends.

The V gene is TRBV5-1, the J gene TRBJ1-2; no clear D. The CDR3 totals 17 residues. Germline CDR1 is SGHRS and CDR2 is YFSETQ. Trimming removed 4 bases at V and 4 bases at J, with 23 bases between. CDR3 protein: CASSARHSNRSRYGYTF. DNA for the CDR3: TGCGCCAGCAGCGCTCGACATTCTAATAGGAGTCGCTATGGCTACACCTTC.

The chain combines TRBV12-5 with TRBJ2-5, with 11 positions matching TRBD2. This CDR3 has 17 residues. From germline, CDR1 is LGHNT and CDR2 FRNRAP. Trimming at V came to 2 bases and at J to 5 bases, leaving 10 bases not matched to a gene. The CDR3 loop is CASGLPTLAGVVETQYF. The CDR3 DNA follows: TGTGCTAGTGGTTTGCCCACACTAGCGGGAGTTGTGGAGACCCAGTACTTC. Looking up the rest from reference TRBV12-5 and TRBJ2-5 gives the full variable domain: DARVTQTPRHKVTEMGQEVTMRCQPILGHNTVFWYRQTMMQGLELLAYFRNRAPLDDSGMPKDRFSAEMPDATLATLKIQPSEPRDSAVYFCASGLPTLAGVVETQYFGPGTRLLVL.

The chain joins TRBV7-3 to TRBJ2-7; 12 bases fit TRBD2. The CDR3 length is 13 residues. V shed 4 bases and J 7 bases; nucleotides not matched to a gene: 2. Per germline, CDR1 SGHTA and CDR2 FQGTGA. CDR3 sequence: CASSSGLAGEQYF. In DNA form, the CDR3 reads TGTGCCAGCAGCTCCGGACTAGCGGGAGAGCAGTACTTC.

This clone occurred a few times. The chain employs TRBV10-1 and TRBJ1-6; D is possibly TRBD1 (5 bases). The CDR3 is made up of 18 amino acids. The V end lost 5 bases, the J end lost 3 bases, and 20 bases lay between the germline ends. The germline V gene has CDR1 WNHNN and CDR2 SYGVQD (reference sequence). DNA of the CDR3: TGCGCCAGCAGTAAGCCCCAGACCCAGGGCCTCTATAATTCACCCCTCCACTTT. This codes for CASSKPQTQGLYNSPLHF.

The chain couples TRBV19 to TRBJ1-3; the D is unclear. Trimming stripped 5 bases from V and 7 bases from J, with 15 bases between. CDR3 length: 14 residues. Germline V gene data show CDR1 as LNHDA and CDR2 as SQIVND (reference sequence). This CDR3 reads CASSASTYRNTIYF. CDR3 in DNA: TGTGCCAGTAGTGCCTCCACTTATAGGAACACCATATATTTT. The variable domain in full, completed from reference TRBV19 and TRBJ1-3, reads DGGITQSPKYLFRKEGQNVTLSCEQNLNHDAMYWYRQDPGQGLRLIYYSQIVNDFQKGDIAEGYSVSREKKESFPLTVTSAQKNPTAFYLCASSASTYRNTIYFGEGSWLTVV.

The chain combines TRBV21-1 with TRBJ1-1; TRBD1 was called by the table and not checked on the DNA. TRBV21-1 is termed a pseudogene. CDR3 size: 16 residues. CDR3 bases: TGTGCCAGCAGCAAAAAAGAGACAGGGTGGGACACTGAAGCTTTCTTT. Its protein product is CASSKKETGWDTEAFF.

The sample holds one count of this clone. This rearrangement joins TRBV6-1 to TRBJ1-1; D perhaps matches TRBD1 (5 bases). Germline V lookup: CDR1 MNHNS, CDR2 SASEGT. The V end lost 5 bases, the J end lost 1 base, and 11 bases lay between the germline ends. CDR3 length: 14 amino acids. In DNA, the CDR3 is TGTGCCAGCAGTCCCTGGGGCACGAACACTGAAGCTTTCTTT. This codes for CASSPWGTNTEAFF.

This chain connects TRBV9 to TRBJ2-3; either TRBD1 or TRBD2 may fit D (5 bases each). Germline V gives CDR1 SGDLS, CDR2 YYNGEE. This CDR3 region has 16 residues. Trimming removed 0 bases from V and 0 bases from J, with 11 bases in between. CDR3 in DNA: TGTGCCAGCAGCGTAGTCGGGACCACTAGCACAGATACGCAGTATTTT. This encodes CASSVVGTTSTDTQYF. The full variable domain, its missing parts supplied by reference TRBV9 and TRBJ2-3, is DSGVTQTPKHLITATGQRVTLRCSPRSGDLSVYWYQQSLDQGLQFLIQYYNGEERAKGNILERFSAQQFPDLHSELNLSSLELGDSALYFCASSVVGTTSTDTQYFGPGTRLTVL.

The chain is built from TRBV13 and TRBJ1-2, with D maybe TRBD1 (5 bases). CDR1 and CDR2 (germline): PRHDT, FYEKMQ (reference sequence). The CDR3 loop spans 15 amino acids. Trimming removed 5 bases at V and 4 bases at J, with 17 bases between. The CDR3 nucleotides read TGTGCCAGCAGCGAAACCTCCGGGACCTTCTATGGCTACACCTTC. Amino acids: CASSETSGTFYGYTF.

V usage is TRBV29-1 and J usage is TRBJ2-5; perhaps TRBD1 as D (5 bases). Trimming removed 0 bases at V and 2 bases at J, with 19 bases between. This CDR3 contains 17 residues. The germline V gene has CDR1 SQVTM and CDR2 ANQGSEA. For the CDR3, the DNA is TGCAGCGTTGAAGATGGTGGGGCCCCCGAAGTACAAGAGACCCAGTACTTC. Its translation is CSVEDGGAPEVQETQYF.

The V and J genes are TRBV6-5 and TRBJ2-7, with 9 positions matching TRBD2. The J segment lost 3 bases and the V segment lost 4 bases, leaving 10 bases of the junction unmatched. Germline V CDR1 and CDR2: MNHEY, SVGAGI. The CDR3 is 16 residues long. CDR3: CASSSLAGVRFYEQYF. CDR3 coding DNA: TGTGCCAGCAGTTCCTTAGCGGGAGTGAGGTTCTACGAGCAGTACTTC.

The chain combines TRBV5-5 with TRBJ1-1, with a weak D call TRBD1 (5 bases). The V gene's germline CDR1 is SGHKS and CDR2 YYEKEE (reference sequence). Trimming took off 1 base at V and 3 bases at J, with 16 bases between the two ends. CDR3 length: 16 amino acids. The CDR3 region is CASSLQDIQSYTEAFF. DNA of the CDR3: TGTGCCAGCAGCTTGCAGGACATACAGTCCTACACTGAAGCTTTCTTT.

The V gene is TRBV11-2, the J gene TRBJ1-1; 8 nucleotides match TRBD1. The CDR3 length is 14 residues. Germline assignment: CDR1 SGHAT and CDR2 FQNNGV. V gave up 5 bases and J gave up 1 base; unmatched junction bases: 3. The CDR3 region is CASSPDRGNTEAFF. The CDR3 coding sequence is TGTGCCAGCAGCCCAGACAGGGGGAACACTGAAGCTTTCTTT.

The chain combines TRBV5-8 with TRBJ1-2, with a tentative D call TRBD1 (6 bases). This CDR3 contains 11 residues. Looked up from germline, CDR1 is SGHTS and CDR2 is YDEGEE. The ends were cut back, 2 bases at V and 12 bases at J, with 11 bases in the middle. The CDR3 loop is CASSFDRYHTF. The CDR3 DNA follows: TGTGCCAGCAGCTTCGACAGGTACCACACCTTC. Supplemented by reference TRBV5-8 and TRBJ1-2, the full variable domain reads EAGVTQSPTHLIKTRGQQATLRCSPISGHTSVYWYQQALGLGLQFLLWYDEGEERNRGNFPPRFSGRQFPNYSSELNVNALELEDSALYLCASSFDRYHTFGSGTRLTVV.

The chain combines TRBV5-1 with TRBJ2-5, with 12 bases lining up with TRBD2. The J call may be mistaken, given a closer DNA end match to TRBJ2-7. Germline assignment: CDR1 SGHRS and CDR2 YFSETQ. The CDR3 totals 15 residues. Here the CDR3 DNA reads TGCGCCAGCAGCTTGTCTCTAGCGGGAGGGCCCGAGCAGTACTTC. Its protein is CASSLSLAGGPEQYF.

This sequence joins TRBV9 and TRBJ2-5; the match to TRBD2 covers 9 bases. The V gene's germline CDR1 is SGDLS and CDR2 YYNGEE. The CDR3 contains 18 residues. The J segment lost 2 bases and the V segment lost 0 bases, leaving 11 bases of the junction unmatched. In DNA, the CDR3 is TGTGCCAGCAGCGTAGCGGTTAGCGGGGGCCCGACGCAAGAGACCCAGTACTTC. Translated, it gives CASSVAVSGGPTQETQYF.